The clone carrying this T cell receptor (beta chain) was detected once. The sample comes from a study of blood T cell repertoires in COVID-19. Overall study: Material from acute and convalescent COVID-19 was sourced from the United States, Italy and Spain.

Within 2 weeks before study entry, exposed participants met a COVID-19 case. Original data processing: Amplifying reference gene primers gave estimates of nucleated cell counts. Clones were read by immunoSEQ multiplex PCR, and TCRdb kept only the in-frame ones, dropping some. V, J and clone size are those of that table, while D and trimming were read from the DNA. Found here are hundreds of thousands of clones, approximately 78% of them singletons; the top ten hold 5%. Trimming took 0 bases from V and 6 from J; bases not matched to a gene: 6. CDR1 and CDR2 from the germline V gene are SGHKS and YYEKEE (reference sequence). CDR3 length: 15 residues.

The chain carries TRBV5-5 and TRBJ2-1; TRBD1 aligns across 7 bases. Sequencing was performed on PBMCs or T cells enriched from blood (not recorded which). The sequence came from a man aged 35 to 55 who had been exposed to COVID-19. Here the CDR3 DNA reads TGTGCCAGCAGCTTGGTCCGGCCAGGGGGCAATGAGCAGTTCTTC. Its translation is CASSLVRPGGNEQFF. Full variable domain (missing parts from reference TRBV5-5 and TRBJ2-1): DAGVTQSPTHLIKTRGQQVTLRCSPISGHKSVSWYQQVLGQGPQFIFQYYEKEERGRGNFPDRFSARQFPNYSSELNVNALLLGDSALYLCASSLVRPGGNEQFFGPGTRLTVL.